This TCR beta chain was sequenced in a study of cytomegalovirus exposure and HLA in healthy donors. PCR used 60 Vbeta primers and 13 Jbeta primers. Here immunoSEQ multiplex PCR was the method, and the copy in TCRdb shows in-frame clones only, minus some. The repertoire consists of some 84,000 clones, with roughly 73% occurring once and the leading ten covering approximately 2.7%. About this clone: As yet, its antigen is unknown.

Findings and caveats of the study: Later analysis identified a missense DCLRE1C variant that was linked to TCR beta V- and J-gene trimming. The study flagged roughly 150 TCR beta chains as cytomegalovirus-associated.

The V end lost 6 bases, the J end lost 5 bases, and 11 bases lay between the germline ends. This CDR3 spans 13 amino acids. Germline V CDR1 and CDR2: WNHNN, SYGVQD (reference sequence). V is TRBV10-1 and J is TRBJ2-1; possible D gene TRBD2, 5 bases. Material: PBMCs. The sequence was collected from a male donor in good health and CMV-seropositive. As DNA, the CDR3 is TGCGCCAGCAGCTCCACCGGGGACAATGAGCAGTTCTTC. Its translation is CASSSTGDNEQFF.